This T cell receptor (beta chain) emerged from a study of blood T cell repertoires in COVID-19. At the level of the study: Samples taken during acute and convalescent COVID-19 were collected in the United States, Italy and Spain. Sources were T cells, B-cell-depleted T cells, or PBMCs; the material itself was cDNA or gDNA.

CDR3 length: 16 residues. Germline lookup yields CDR1 SGHNT and CDR2 YYREEE (reference sequence). With 0 bases removed from V and 5 bases from J, the gap between germline ends came to 18 bases. Original handling: Cell counts per sample came from amplifying reference gene primers. TCRdb keeps only in-frame clones here, not all; method: immunoSEQ multiplex PCR. Clone size and V and J calls were adopted from that table, with D and trimming inferred from the DNA. This repertoire shows some 310,000 clones, under 90% found once; its top ten account for approximately 2.9%. Material for sequencing was peripheral blood. This receptor was taken from a woman in her 30s with COVID-19, enrolled during active disease. This chain uses TRBV5-4 with TRBJ2-7, with D possibly matching TRBD1 (7 bases). The CDR3 spells CASSLVGGRGENEQYF. CDR3 sequence (DNA): TGTGCCAGCAGCTTGGTTGGTGGCAGGGGGGAAAACGAGCAGTACTTC.